One sample yielded the 29 T cell receptor beta chains listed below, sequenced in a study of metastatic and nonmetastatic thyroid tumors. TCRdb reprocessed the PCR reads via MiXCR. The sample has more than 70,000 clones, about 9.1% seen once. All patients were untreated before thyroid surgery. Material: blood. The receptors were gathered from a female donor with papillary thyroid cancer or a benign thyroid nodule (not recorded which). Some clones in this sample may be carry-over from other donors' samples.

This clone has just a few counts. A read error is possible here, since a much larger clone lies one base away. This chain joins TRBV7-2 and TRBJ2-5; TRBD2 matches at 11 bases. This CDR3 has 15 residues. Germline values: CDR1 SGHTA, CDR2 FQGNSA. This CDR3 is CVSSIGLAGRGTQYF. The CDR3 coding sequence is TGTGTCAGCAGCATCGGACTAGCGGGTCGGGGGACCCAGTACTTC. The whole variable domain, remainder taken from reference TRBV7-2 and TRBJ2-5, is GAGVSQSPSNKVTEKGKDVELRCDPISGHTALYWYRQSLGQGLEFLIYFQGNSAPDKSGLPSDRFSAERTGGSVSTLTIQRTQQEDSAVYLCVSSIGLAGRGTQYFGPGTRLLVL.

The sample holds many counts of this clone. The chain uses TRBV5-6 and TRBJ1-2; 9 bases are a match to TRBD1. CDR1 is SGHDT, CDR2 YYEEEE, per germline. The CDR3 length is 16 residues. V gave up 0 bases and J gave up 4 bases; unmatched junction bases: 7. CDR3 region: CASSLEGQGKGYGYTF. The CDR3 DNA follows: TGTGCCAGCAGCTTGGAGGGACAGGGAAAGGGCTATGGCTACACCTTC.

A remark on this clone: At the DNA level, this CDR3 is encoded by other sequences in the same sample as well. J is TRBJ1-5 and V is TRBV20-1, with 7 bases identical to TRBD1. Trimming removed 2 bases from V and 2 bases from J; junction bases left unmatched: 3. The CDR3 is made up of 14 amino acids. Looked up from germline, CDR1 is DFQATT and CDR2 is SNEGSKA (reference sequence). CDR3 sequence reads: CSARRQGGNQPQHF. CDR3 DNA sequence: TGCAGTGCTAGAAGACAGGGCGGCAATCAGCCCCAGCATTTT.

In this sample, this clone turned up many times. The genes are TRBV4-1 and TRBJ2-2; 12 bases align to TRBD1. The CDR3 length is 16 residues. Per the germline V gene, CDR1 is MGHRA and CDR2 is YSYEKL. V was pared by 4 bases and J by 7 bases, with 7 bases of the junction left unmatched. CDR3 sequence reads: CASSPTGTGGIGELFF. As DNA, the CDR3 is TGCGCCAGCAGCCCCACCGGGACAGGGGGCATCGGGGAGCTGTTTTTT.

Only a few counts were recorded for this clone. This chain uses TRBV12-3 or TRBV12-4 with TRBJ1-4, with D possibly TRBD1 on 5 matching bases. V lost 3 bases, J lost 4 bases, and 21 bases lay in between. CDR3 length: 18 residues. This chain's CDR3 is CASSFPGRSRLGNEKLFF. The CDR3 nucleotides read TGTGCCAGCAGTTTCCCGGGACGGTCGCGATTAGGTAATGAAAAACTGTTTTTT.

The gene calls are TRBV15 and TRBJ2-5; TRBD1 or TRBD2 may be the D gene (6 bases each). CDR3 length equals 16 residues. The germline V gene has CDR1 LNHNV and CDR2 YYDKDF (reference sequence). V gave up 1 base and J gave up 2 bases, with 14 bases separating them. CDR3 region: CATSRGVLGGQETQYF. DNA for the CDR3: TGTGCCACCAGCAGAGGGGTACTAGGGGGGCAAGAGACCCAGTACTTC. Using reference TRBV15 and TRBJ2-5 for the parts outside the CDR3, the full variable domain is DAMVIQNPRYQVTQFGKPVTLSCSQTLNHNVMYWYQQKSSQAPKLLFHYYDKDFNNEADTPDNFQSRRPNTSFCFLDIRSPGLGDTAMYLCATSRGVLGGQETQYFGPGTRLLVL.

This clone was observed at least ten times. V and J are TRBV9 and TRBJ2-3; 11 nucleotides align to TRBD2. The CDR3 is 16 amino acids. Losses at the gene ends were 0 bases for V and 3 bases for J; bases not matched to a gene: 3. The germline V gene encodes CDR1 SGDLS and CDR2 YYNGEE. The CDR3 spells CASSVGSSGGTDTQYF. The CDR3 coding sequence is TGTGCCAGCAGCGTAGGTTCTAGCGGGGGGACAGATACGCAGTATTTT. The whole variable domain, filled in from reference TRBV9 and TRBJ2-3, reads DSGVTQTPKHLITATGQRVTLRCSPRSGDLSVYWYQQSLDQGLQFLIQYYNGEERAKGNILERFSAQQFPDLHSELNLSSLELGDSALYFCASSVGSSGGTDTQYFGPGTRLTVL.

The sample holds a few counts of this clone. At one boundary the junction diverges from the germline segment, which might be a read error. V gene TRBV5-4 combines with J gene TRBJ2-1; weak D call: TRBD1 (5 bases). This CDR3 spans 14 amino acids. Germline V gene sequence: CDR1 SGHNT, CDR2 YYREEE (reference sequence). The CDR3 DNA follows: TGTGCCAGCAGCTATCAGGGTCCGGGTAATGGGCAGTTCTTC. It is translated as CASSYQGPGNGQFF. The whole variable domain, remainder taken from reference TRBV5-4 and TRBJ2-1, is ETGVTQSPTHLIKTRGQQVTLRCSSQSGHNTVSWYQQALGQGPQFIFQYYREEENGRGNFPPRFSGLQFPNYSSELNVNALELDDSALYLCASSYQGPGNGQFFGPGTRLTVL.

This clone has a count of ten or more. The chain carries TRBV6-1 and TRBJ2-2, with TRBD2 matching over 7 bases. V trimming: 7 bases; J trimming: 1 base; junction bases outside the gene matches: 6. Germline V gives CDR1 MNHNS, CDR2 SASEGT. CDR3 length equals 15 residues. The CDR3 protein is CASKIWGGNTGELFF. As DNA, the CDR3 is TGTGCCAGCAAAATTTGGGGGGGGAACACCGGGGAGCTGTTTTTT.

A few counts support this clone. The junction and the germline gene differ at one end; a read error may be behind it. The chain's CDR3 is CSARSSLAAGERLFF. The CDR3 DNA reads TGCAGTGCGCGATCAAGCCTAGCGGCCGGCGAAAGACTGTTTTTT. The V gene is TRBV20-1, the J gene TRBJ1-4; D gene ambiguous. Germline CDR1 reads DFQATT; CDR2 reads SNEGSKA (reference sequence). The CDR3 spans 15 residues.

This clone has only a few counts. The rearrangement joins TRBV10-1 to TRBJ2-3; D call uncertain. The V and J ends lost 2 bases and 2 bases respectively, with 8 bases between them. Per germline, CDR1 WNHNN and CDR2 SYGVQD (reference sequence). The CDR3 length is 14 residues. CDR3 sequence (DNA): TGCGCCAGCAGTGAGCGGCAGAACACAGATACGCAGTATTTT. Its protein product is CASSERQNTDTQYF.

There are many counts of this clone. The J gene is TRBJ2-2, the V gene TRBV5-5, with unresolved D. Germline-derived CDR1 and CDR2 are SGHKS and YYEKEE (reference sequence). Trimming shortened V by 4 bases and J by 1 base, and 11 bases separated the two germline ends. This CDR3 is 15 amino acids long. The CDR3 DNA reads TGTGCCAGCAGCCCCCGGGCCCAGAACACCGGGGAGCTGTTTTTT. The encoded protein is CASSPRAQNTGELFF.

This clone was found many times. This chain connects TRBV24-1 to TRBJ2-5; D possibly matches TRBD1 or TRBD2 (6 bases each). The CDR3 extends over 16 amino acids. V lost 5 bases to trimming and J lost 5 bases, with 20 bases between them. Germline V lookup: CDR1 KGHDR, CDR2 SFDVKD. CDR3 protein: CATSGHIGGQGETQYF. As DNA, the CDR3 is TGTGCCACCAGTGGACACATAGGGGGGCAGGGGGAGACCCAGTACTTC.

This clone has at least ten counts. The V and J genes are TRBV19 and TRBJ1-5; 12 bases line up with TRBD1. There are 16 residues in the CDR3. Germline V gives CDR1 LNHDA, CDR2 SQIVND (reference sequence). The V and J ends lost 2 bases and 7 bases, in that order; junction bases with no gene match: 6. CDR3 nucleotides: TGTGCCAGTAGTATAAGTGGGACAGGGGGCGGCCAGCCCCAGCATTTT. Its translation is CASSISGTGGGQPQHF.

This clone appeared many times. The chain couples TRBV2 to TRBJ2-1; D perhaps matches TRBD1 (8 bases). Looked up from germline, CDR1 is SNHLY and CDR2 is FYNNEI. The ends were cut back, 0 bases at V and 4 bases at J, with 16 bases in the middle. The CDR3 runs to 17 residues. The CDR3 region is CASSEAGYRGGYNEQFF. In nucleotides, the CDR3 is TGTGCCAGCAGTGAAGCCGGATACAGGGGGGGGTACAATGAGCAGTTCTTC.

This clone has at least ten counts. V and J are TRBV5-4 and TRBJ1-1; D is perhaps TRBD1 (5 bases). Germline CDR1 SGHNT, CDR2 YYREEE (reference sequence). The CDR3 runs to 14 residues. Trimming cost V 2 bases and J 5 bases, with 13 bases left between them. Here the CDR3 DNA reads TGTGCCAGCAGCTTACTAGGGGCGGAGACTGAAGCTTTCTTT. Amino acid sequence: CASSLLGAETEAFF.

The sample holds many counts of this clone. An end of the junction differs from the germline gene, which may be a read error. V is TRBV7-3 and J is TRBJ2-3; D unclear. There are 13 residues in the CDR3. Germline V gene data show CDR1 as SGHTA and CDR2 as FQGTGA. The CDR3 nucleotides read TGTGCCAGCAGCCTAACGACTGAGGATACGCAGTATTTT. Protein sequence: CASSLTTEDTQYF. Complete variable domain (other parts from reference TRBV7-3 and TRBJ2-3): GAGVSQTPSNKVTEKGKYVELRCDPISGHTALYWYRQSLGQGPEFLIYFQGTGAADDSGLPNDRFFAVRPEGSVSTLKIQRTERGDSAVYLCASSLTTEDTQYFGPGTRLTVL.

The CDR3 nucleotides are TGTGCCAGCAGCCAAGGGCGGACCGGACTACGCTACGAGCAGTACTTC. Encoded protein: CASSQGRTGLRYEQYF. V and J are TRBV3-1 and TRBJ2-7; possible D gene TRBD2, 6 bases. The CDR3 runs 16 residues. V was shortened by 1 base and J by 3 bases, with 16 bases between the two germline ends. CDR1 LGHDT and CDR2 YNNKEL come from the germline V gene (reference sequence).

The V gene is TRBV20-1, the J gene TRBJ2-5, with 11 positions matching TRBD2. Germline assignment: CDR1 DFQATT and CDR2 SNEGSKA (reference sequence). This CDR3 is built from 14 residues. The junction had 4 bases not matched to a gene; V was cut back by 5 bases and J by 2 bases. The DNA for the CDR3 is TGCAGTGCTCGGACTAGCGGGTTACAAGAGACCCAGTACTTC. Its translation is CSARTSGLQETQYF.

There are many counts of this clone. The chain links TRBV20-1 to TRBJ1-2; TRBD1 agrees at 8 bases. Looked up from germline, CDR1 is DFQATT and CDR2 is SNEGSKA (reference sequence). The CDR3 consists of 16 residues. After removal of 5 bases from V and 5 bases from J, the junction contained 16 bases not matched to a gene. CDR3 sequence: CSARPGQVSTGYGYTF. The CDR3 nucleotides are TGCAGTGCTCGACCGGGACAGGTTTCGACTGGGTATGGCTACACCTTC.

This clone was observed at least ten times. The J gene is TRBJ2-7, the V gene TRBV11-2; 9 bases are shared with TRBD2. After removal of 2 bases from V and 0 bases from J, the junction contained 2 bases not matched to a gene. Per the germline V gene, CDR1 is SGHAT and CDR2 is FQNNGV. This CDR3 region has 15 residues. The CDR3 nucleotides are TGTGCCAGCAGCTTACTAGCGGGGCCCTCCTACGAGCAGTACTTC. It codes for CASSLLAGPSYEQYF.

This clone appeared many times. The rearrangement uses TRBV7-9 and TRBJ1-1; D is perhaps TRBD1 (5 bases). CDR1 is SEHNR and CDR2 is FQNEAQ in the germline V gene (reference sequence). V was pared by 1 base and J by 7 bases, with 10 bases between. The CDR3 has 13 amino acids. The CDR3 DNA is TGTGCCAGCAGCTTAGATGCGGGGGATGAAGCTTTCTTT. This translates into CASSLDAGDEAFF.

There are many counts of this clone. The genes are TRBV7-9 and TRBJ1-1; no clear D. The V and J ends lost 3 bases and 1 base respectively, with 9 bases between them. The CDR3 sequence is 14 residues long. Per the germline V gene, CDR1 is SEHNR and CDR2 is FQNEAQ (reference sequence). Here the CDR3 reads CASSLGMGNTEAFF. CDR3 coding DNA: TGTGCCAGCAGCTTGGGGATGGGGAACACTGAAGCTTTCTTT.

In this sample, this clone turned up a few times. It may be a read error: a sequence one base away is much more abundant. The rearrangement joins TRBV10-3 to TRBJ1-2, with 8 bases identical to TRBD1. V lost 7 bases, J lost 6 bases, and 7 bases stayed unmatched. The V gene's germline CDR1 is ENHRY and CDR2 SYGVKD. The CDR3 contains 13 residues. The CDR3 nucleotides read TGTGCCATCAATTGGGTACAGGGGGATGGCTACACCTTC. This encodes CAINWVQGDGYTF.

This clone was seen at least ten times. The genes are TRBV6-1 and TRBJ2-7; no definite D call. This CDR3 region has 15 residues. V gave up 0 bases and J gave up 0 bases, with 9 bases separating them. Germline-derived CDR1 and CDR2 are MNHNS and SASEGT. In DNA form, the CDR3 reads TGTGCCAGCAGTGAAGCTCACGGAAGCTCCTACGAGCAGTACTTC. It specifies CASSEAHGSSYEQYF.

This clone showed up just a few times. V and J are TRBV7-2 and TRBJ2-2, with TRBD2 matching over 7 bases. The V gene end was trimmed by 3 bases and the J gene end by 3 bases; junction bases not matched to a gene: 4. Germline values: CDR1 SGHTA, CDR2 FQGNSA. The CDR3 sequence is 15 residues long. The CDR3, as DNA: TGTGCCAGCAGCTTCCAGCGGGGTTACACCGGGGAGCTGTTTTTT. It yields the protein CASSFQRGYTGELFF.

The chain couples TRBV5-4 to TRBJ2-5; TRBD1 aligns across 7 bases. The germline CDR1 and CDR2 sequences are SGHNT and YYREEE (reference sequence). The CDR3 is 14 amino acids. The V gene end was trimmed by 4 bases and the J gene end by 1 base; junction bases not matched to a gene: 4. The CDR3 here is CASSLGQTQETQYF. For the CDR3, the DNA is TGTGCCAGCAGCCTGGGACAGACCCAAGAGACCCAGTACTTC.

This clone was found many times. The chain uses TRBV6-1 and TRBJ2-3; D uncertain. This CDR3 has 14 residues. Between the trimmed V and J ends, which lost 6 bases and 1 base, there was a span of 11 bases. Germline CDR1 and CDR2: MNHNS and SASEGT. The CDR3 loop reads CASSSFQGTDTQYF. CDR3 nucleotide sequence: TGTGCCAGCAGCTCCTTCCAGGGCACAGATACGCAGTATTTT.

This clone was counted at least ten times. The chain is built from TRBV7-3 and TRBJ1-2; D is perhaps TRBD1 (6 bases). Germline V gives CDR1 SGHTA, CDR2 FQGTGA. V lost 5 bases to trimming and J lost 6 bases, with 10 bases between them. The CDR3 runs to 12 residues. CDR3 bases: TGTGCCAGCAGCGCAACAGGGCATGGCTACACCTTC. This gives the protein CASSATGHGYTF. Filled out from reference TRBV7-3 and TRBJ1-2, the complete variable domain reads GAGVSQTPSNKVTEKGKYVELRCDPISGHTALYWYRQSLGQGPEFLIYFQGTGAADDSGLPNDRFFAVRPEGSVSTLKIQRTERGDSAVYLCASSATGHGYTFGSGTRLTVV.